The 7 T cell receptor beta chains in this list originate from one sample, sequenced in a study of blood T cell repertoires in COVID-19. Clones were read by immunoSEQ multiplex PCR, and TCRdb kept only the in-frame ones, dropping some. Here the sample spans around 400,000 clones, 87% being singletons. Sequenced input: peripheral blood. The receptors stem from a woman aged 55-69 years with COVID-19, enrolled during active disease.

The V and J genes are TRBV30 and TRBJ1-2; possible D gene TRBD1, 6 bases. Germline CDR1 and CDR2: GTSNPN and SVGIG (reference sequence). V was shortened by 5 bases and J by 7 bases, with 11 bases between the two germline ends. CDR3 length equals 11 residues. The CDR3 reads CAWGRTAGYTF. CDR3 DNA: TGTGCCTGGGGCCGGACAGCTGGCTACACCTTC.

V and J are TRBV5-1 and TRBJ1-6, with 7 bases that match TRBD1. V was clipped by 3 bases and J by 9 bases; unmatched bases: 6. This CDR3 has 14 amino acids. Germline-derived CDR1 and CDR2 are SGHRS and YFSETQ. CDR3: CASSSGTELSPLHF. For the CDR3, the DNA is TGCGCCAGCAGCTCCGGGACAGAGCTTTCACCCCTCCACTTT.

The CDR3 DNA reads as TGTGCCAGCAGCTTAATGCAGGGGGCTGGCGGGGAGCTGTTTTTT. Residues: CASSLMQGAGGELFF. The V gene is TRBV7-3, the J gene TRBJ2-2; TRBD1 aligns across 8 bases. Germline V gene lookup returns CDR1 SGHTA and CDR2 FQGTGA. With V trimmed by 1 base and J by 7 bases, 5 bases remained unmatched. This CDR3 contains 15 residues.

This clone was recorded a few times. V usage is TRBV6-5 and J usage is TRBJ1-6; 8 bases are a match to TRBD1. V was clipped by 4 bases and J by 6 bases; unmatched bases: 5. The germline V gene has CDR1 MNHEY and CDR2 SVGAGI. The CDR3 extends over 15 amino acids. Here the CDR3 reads CASSSTGGGNSPLHF. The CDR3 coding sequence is TGTGCCAGCAGTTCCACAGGGGGAGGTAATTCACCCCTCCACTTT.

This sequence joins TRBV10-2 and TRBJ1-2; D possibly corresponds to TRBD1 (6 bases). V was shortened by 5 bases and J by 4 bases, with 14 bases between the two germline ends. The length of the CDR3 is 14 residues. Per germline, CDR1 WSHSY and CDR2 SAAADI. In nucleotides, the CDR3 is TGCGCCAGCAGTCACGACAGGTTGAGCTATGGCTACACCTTC. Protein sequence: CASSHDRLSYGYTF.

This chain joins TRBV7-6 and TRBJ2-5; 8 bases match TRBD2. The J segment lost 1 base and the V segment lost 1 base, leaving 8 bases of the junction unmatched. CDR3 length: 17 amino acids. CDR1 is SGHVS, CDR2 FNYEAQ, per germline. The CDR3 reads CASSLGGASGPQETQYF. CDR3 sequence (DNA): TGTGCCAGCAGCTTAGGGGGGGCTAGCGGGCCCCAAGAGACCCAGTACTTC.

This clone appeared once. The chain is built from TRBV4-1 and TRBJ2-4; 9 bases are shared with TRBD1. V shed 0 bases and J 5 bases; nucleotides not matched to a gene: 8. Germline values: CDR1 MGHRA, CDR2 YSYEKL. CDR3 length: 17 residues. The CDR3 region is CASSQDRGTGGQNIQYF. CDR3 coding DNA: TGCGCCAGCAGCCAAGATCGGGGCACAGGGGGCCAAAACATTCAGTACTTC.